The rows below give T cell receptor beta chains drawn from one sample of a study of cytomegalovirus exposure and HLA in healthy donors. Using immunoSEQ multiplex PCR, the repertoire was profiled, and TCRdb retains in-frame clones only, with some absent. The table shows about 150,000 clones, with around 60% occurring only once. Sequencing was carried out using PBMCs. These receptors all stem from an older woman in good health and CMV-seropositive. CDR3s include the opening cysteine and the closing phenylalanine or tryptophan. D genes are given only for firm matches. The listing skips clone size in some rows; elsewhere it reads once, few, many or a size class.

d_gene	v_gene	j_gene	abundance	CDR3aa	CDR3nt
-	TRBV2	TRBJ2-6	few	CASTPSGANVLTF	TGTGCCAGCACTCCTTCTGGGGCCAACGTCCTGACTTTC
TRBD2	TRBV13	TRBJ2-5	once	CASSSGRRETQYF	TGTGCCAGTAGTAGCGGGCGTCGTGAGACCCAGTACTTC
-	TRBV5-1	TRBJ2-7	few	CASSLTGAYEQYF	TGCGCCAGCAGCTTGACGGGGGCCTACGAGCAGTACTTC
-	TRBV29-1	TRBJ2-7	-	CSVVGGAYEQYF	TGCAGCGTTGTTGGCGGAGCCTACGAGCAGTACTTC
-	TRBV10-2	TRBJ2-7	few	CASTGTTSSYEQYF	TGCGCCTCCACAGGGACAACTAGCTCCTACGAGCAGTACTTC
TRBD2	TRBV6-5	TRBJ2-7	-	CASGWGGTGQYF	TGTGCCAGCGGGTGGGGGGGGACCGGGCAGTACTTC
-	TRBV7-2	TRBJ1-5	-	CASSLSSMGNQPQHF	TGTGCCAGCAGCTTATCCAGTATGGGCAATCAGCCCCAGCATTTT
-	TRBV7-8	TRBJ2-3	-	CASSPQRLITDTQYF	TGTGCCAGCAGCCCTCAGAGACTCATCACAGATACGCAGTATTTT
-	TRBV9	TRBJ1-1	-	CASSTPGATEAFF	TGTGCCAGCAGCACCCCAGGGGCCACTGAAGCTTTCTTT
TRBD2	TRBV28	TRBJ2-1	-	CASRVGASGYNEQFF	TGTGCCAGCAGGGTCGGGGCTAGCGGTTACAATGAGCAGTTCTTC
-	TRBV9	TRBJ2-1	-	CASSAGEYDFHEQFF	TGTGCCAGCAGCGCCGGGGAGTACGACTTCCATGAGCAGTTCTTC